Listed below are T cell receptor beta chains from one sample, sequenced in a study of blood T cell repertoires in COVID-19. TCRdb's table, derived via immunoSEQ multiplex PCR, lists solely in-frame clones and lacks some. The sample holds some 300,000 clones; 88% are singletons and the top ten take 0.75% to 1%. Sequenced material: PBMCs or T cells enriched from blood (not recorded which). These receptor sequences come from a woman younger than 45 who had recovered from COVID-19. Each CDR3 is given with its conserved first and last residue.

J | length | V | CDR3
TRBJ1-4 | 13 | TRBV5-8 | CASSLRDRGSLFF
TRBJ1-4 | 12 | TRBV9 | CASSVPNEKLFF
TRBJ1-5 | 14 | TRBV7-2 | CASSSTGANQPQHF
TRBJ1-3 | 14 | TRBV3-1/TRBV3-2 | CASSPRTGESTIYF
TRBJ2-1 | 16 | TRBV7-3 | CASSSRGGSSYNEQFF
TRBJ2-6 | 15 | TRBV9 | CASRTREDGANVLTF
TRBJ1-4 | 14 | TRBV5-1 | CASSSGQGWGKLFF
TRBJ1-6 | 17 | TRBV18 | CASSPYPGLALNSPLHF
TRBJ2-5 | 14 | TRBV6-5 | CASIEDRPYGTQYF
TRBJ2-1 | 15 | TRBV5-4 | CASSPQGPLYNEQFF
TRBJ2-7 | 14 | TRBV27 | CASSWGAWGYEQYF